A selection of T cell receptor beta chains follows, all from one sample in a study of cytomegalovirus exposure and HLA in healthy donors. The assay was immunoSEQ multiplex PCR, and TCRdb's table has in-frame clones only and misses some. Here the sample spans about 100,000 clones, 74% being singletons. The sample comprised PBMCs. The receptors stem from a man aged 45 to 65 in good health and CMV-seropositive. Both conserved end residues are part of each CDR3. Fields, in order: V gene, J gene, clone size, D gene, CDR3 DNA, CDR3 protein. D genes are given only for firm matches. A row's size may be missing; if present it is once, few, many or a size class.

v_gene: TRBV5-1; j_gene: TRBJ1-2; abundance: few; d_gene: -; CDR3nt: TGCGCCAGCAGCCCTTACAGGGAGACATATGGCTACACCTTC; CDR3aa: CASSPYRETYGYTF
v_gene: TRBV27; j_gene: TRBJ1-4; abundance: -; d_gene: -; CDR3nt: TGTGCCAGCGGCTACAGGGAAATTGGGGAACTGTTTTTT; CDR3aa: CASGYREIGELFF
v_gene: TRBV5-1; j_gene: TRBJ1-2; abundance: -; d_gene: -; CDR3nt: TGCGCCAGCAGCTTGTCGGGGGGCGCCTATGGCTACACCTTC; CDR3aa: CASSLSGGAYGYTF
v_gene: TRBV29-1; j_gene: TRBJ1-5; abundance: -; d_gene: -; CDR3nt: TGCAGCGTTCGGGCAGTCGGGGGGGATCAGCCCCAGCATTTT; CDR3aa: CSVRAVGGDQPQHF
v_gene: TRBV2; j_gene: TRBJ2-7; abundance: -; d_gene: -; CDR3nt: TGTGCCAGCAGTAGGACATGGGCTGTCCACGAGCAGTACTTC; CDR3aa: CASSRTWAVHEQYF
v_gene: TRBV7-7; j_gene: TRBJ2-5; abundance: -; d_gene: -; CDR3nt: TGTGCCAGCAGCATCACAGGAGCTCTAGTCGGGGAGACCCAGTACTTC; CDR3aa: CASSITGALVGETQYF
v_gene: TRBV4-2; j_gene: TRBJ1-2; abundance: -; d_gene: -; CDR3nt: TGTGCCAGCAGCCAAGGCTCAGGGATGTATGGCTACACCTTC; CDR3aa: CASSQGSGMYGYTF
v_gene: TRBV2; j_gene: TRBJ1-3; abundance: -; d_gene: TRBD1; CDR3nt: TGTGCCAGCAGACGCACGACAGGGGGCGCATCTGGAAACACCATATATTTT; CDR3aa: CASRRTTGGASGNTIYF
v_gene: TRBV4-2; j_gene: TRBJ2-3; abundance: -; d_gene: -; CDR3nt: TGTGCCAGCAGCCCTAACTACCGCCGGGGGGCCAGGACAGATACGCAGTATTTT; CDR3aa: CASSPNYRRGARTDTQYF
v_gene: TRBV11-2; j_gene: TRBJ2-3; abundance: -; d_gene: -; CDR3nt: TGTGCCAGCAGCTTGGACTCCTCGATGGAGTATTTT; CDR3aa: CASSLDSSMEYF
v_gene: TRBV9; j_gene: TRBJ2-3; abundance: -; d_gene: TRBD2; CDR3nt: TGTGCCAGCAGCGTCTGGGGTAGCGGGGATACGCAGTATTTT; CDR3aa: CASSVWGSGDTQYF
v_gene: TRBV27; j_gene: TRBJ2-2; abundance: few; d_gene: -; CDR3nt: TGTGCCAGCAGTCGGGACTTCCTTAACACCGGGGAGCTGTTTTTT; CDR3aa: CASSRDFLNTGELFF
v_gene: TRBV2; j_gene: TRBJ1-1; abundance: -; d_gene: -; CDR3nt: TGTGCCAGCAGTGAAAGCAGGTTGAACACTGAAGCTTTCTTT; CDR3aa: CASSESRLNTEAFF
v_gene: TRBV30; j_gene: TRBJ2-1; abundance: -; d_gene: TRBD2; CDR3nt: TGTGCCTGGAGTAGCGGGAGTCACTCCTACAATGAGCAGTTCTTC; CDR3aa: CAWSSGSHSYNEQFF
v_gene: TRBV5-1; j_gene: TRBJ2-5; abundance: once; d_gene: TRBD2; CDR3nt: TGCGCCAGCAGCCCATTTAGCGGGGAGTACCAAGAGACCCAGTACTTC; CDR3aa: CASSPFSGEYQETQYF